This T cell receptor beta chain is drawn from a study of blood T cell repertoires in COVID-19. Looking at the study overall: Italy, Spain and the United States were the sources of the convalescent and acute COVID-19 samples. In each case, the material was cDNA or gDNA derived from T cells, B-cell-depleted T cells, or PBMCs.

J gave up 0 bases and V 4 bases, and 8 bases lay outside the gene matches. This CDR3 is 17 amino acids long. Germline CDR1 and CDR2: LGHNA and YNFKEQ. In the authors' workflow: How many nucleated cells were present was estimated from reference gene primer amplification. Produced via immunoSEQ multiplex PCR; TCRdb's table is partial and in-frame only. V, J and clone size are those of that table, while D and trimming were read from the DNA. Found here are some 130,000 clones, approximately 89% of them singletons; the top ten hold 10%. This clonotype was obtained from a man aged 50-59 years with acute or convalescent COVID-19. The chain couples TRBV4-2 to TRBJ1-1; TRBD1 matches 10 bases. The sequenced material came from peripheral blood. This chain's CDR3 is CASSLKTGGVLNTEAFF. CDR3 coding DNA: TGTGCCAGCAGCCTAAAGACAGGGGGCGTTTTGAACACTGAAGCTTTCTTT.